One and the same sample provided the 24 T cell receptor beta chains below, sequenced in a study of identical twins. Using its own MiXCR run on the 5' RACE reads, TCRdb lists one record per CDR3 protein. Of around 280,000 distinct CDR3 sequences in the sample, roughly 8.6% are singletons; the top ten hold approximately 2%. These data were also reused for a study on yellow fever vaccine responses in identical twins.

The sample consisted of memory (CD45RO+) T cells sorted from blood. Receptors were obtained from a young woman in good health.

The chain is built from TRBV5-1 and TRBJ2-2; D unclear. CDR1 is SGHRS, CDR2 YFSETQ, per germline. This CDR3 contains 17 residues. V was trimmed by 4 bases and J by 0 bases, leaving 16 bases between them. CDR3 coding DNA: TGCGCCAGCAGCCCGGTCGGTTCCGGGCCGAACACCGGGGAGCTGTTTTTT. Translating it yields CASSPVGSGPNTGELFF.

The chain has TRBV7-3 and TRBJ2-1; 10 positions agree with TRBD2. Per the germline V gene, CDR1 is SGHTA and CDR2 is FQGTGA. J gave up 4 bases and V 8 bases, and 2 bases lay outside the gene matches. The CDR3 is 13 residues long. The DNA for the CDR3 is TGTGCCAGCGGGACTAGCGCATACAATGAGCAGTTCTTC. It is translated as CASGTSAYNEQFF. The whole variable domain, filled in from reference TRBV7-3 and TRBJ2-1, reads GAGVSQTPSNKVTEKGKYVELRCDPISGHTALYWYRQSLGQGPEFLIYFQGTGAADDSGLPNDRFFAVRPEGSVSTLKIQRTERGDSAVYLCASGTSAYNEQFFGPGTRLTVL.

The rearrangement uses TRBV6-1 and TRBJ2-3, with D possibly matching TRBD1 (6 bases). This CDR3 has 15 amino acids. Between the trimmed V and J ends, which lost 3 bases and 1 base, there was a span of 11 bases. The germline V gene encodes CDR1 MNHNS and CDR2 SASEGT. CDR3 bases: TGTGCCAGCAGTGACCTCGGGACACGCACAGATACGCAGTATTTT. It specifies CASSDLGTRTDTQYF.

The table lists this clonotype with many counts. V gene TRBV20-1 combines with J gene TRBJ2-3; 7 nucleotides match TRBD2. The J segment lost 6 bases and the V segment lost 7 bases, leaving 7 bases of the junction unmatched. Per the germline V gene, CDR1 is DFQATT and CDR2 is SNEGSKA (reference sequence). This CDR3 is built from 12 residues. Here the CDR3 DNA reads TGCAGTGGCAGCGGGGCTGAGGATACGCAGTATTTT. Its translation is CSGSGAEDTQYF.

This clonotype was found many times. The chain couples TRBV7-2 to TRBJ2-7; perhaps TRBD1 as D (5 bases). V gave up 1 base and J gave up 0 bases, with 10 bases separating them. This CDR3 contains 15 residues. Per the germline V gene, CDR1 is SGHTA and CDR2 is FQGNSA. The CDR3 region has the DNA TGTGCCAGCAGCTTAGGTGGGGCCTTCTCCTACGAGCAGTACTTC. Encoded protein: CASSLGGAFSYEQYF.

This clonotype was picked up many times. The CDR3 coding sequence is TGTGCCAGCAGCGTAGGGACTAGCGGGGGCCTGGAGACCCAGTACTTC. Its translation: CASSVGTSGGLETQYF. This chain uses TRBV9 with TRBJ2-5; TRBD2 aligns across 13 bases. This CDR3 spans 16 amino acids. Trimming removed 0 bases from V and 5 bases from J; junction bases left unmatched: 4. Germline lookup yields CDR1 SGDLS and CDR2 YYNGEE.

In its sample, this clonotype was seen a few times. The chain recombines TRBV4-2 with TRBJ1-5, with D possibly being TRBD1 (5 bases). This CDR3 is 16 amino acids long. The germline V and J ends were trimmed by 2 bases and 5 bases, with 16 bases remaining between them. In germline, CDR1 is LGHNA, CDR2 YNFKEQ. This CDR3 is CASSQLTGAGYQPQHF. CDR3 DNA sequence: TGTGCCAGCAGCCAATTAACAGGAGCCGGGTATCAGCCCCAGCATTTT.

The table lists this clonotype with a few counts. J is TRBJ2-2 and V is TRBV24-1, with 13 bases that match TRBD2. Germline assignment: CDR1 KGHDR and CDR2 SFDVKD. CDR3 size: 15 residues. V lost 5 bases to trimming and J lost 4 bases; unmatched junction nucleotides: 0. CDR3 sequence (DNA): TGTGCCACCAGTGGGACTAGCGGGAGCACCGGGGAGCTGTTTTTT. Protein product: CATSGTSGSTGELFF.

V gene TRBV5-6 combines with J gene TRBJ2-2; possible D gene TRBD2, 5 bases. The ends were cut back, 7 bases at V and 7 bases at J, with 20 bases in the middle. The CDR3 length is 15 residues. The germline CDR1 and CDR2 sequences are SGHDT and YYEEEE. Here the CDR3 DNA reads TGTGCCAGCGGCCCCGGGATTATCTTCTTCGGGGAGCTGTTTTTT. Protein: CASGPGIIFFGELFF.

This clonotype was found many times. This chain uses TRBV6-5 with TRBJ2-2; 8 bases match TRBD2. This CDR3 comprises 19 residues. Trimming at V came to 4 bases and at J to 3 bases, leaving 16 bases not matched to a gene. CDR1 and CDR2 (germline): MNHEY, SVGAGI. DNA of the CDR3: TGTGCCAGCAGTTCGGGGTCCTTAGCGGGAACTGTTCACACCGGGGAGCTGTTTTTT. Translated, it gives CASSSGSLAGTVHTGELFF.

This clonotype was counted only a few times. CDR3 residues: CASSQLRGTEAFF. In DNA form, the CDR3 reads TGTGCCAGCAGCCAACTGAGAGGCACTGAAGCTTTCTTT. The chain has TRBV14 and TRBJ1-1, with unresolved D. This CDR3 has 13 amino acids. The germline V gene has CDR1 SGHDN and CDR2 FVKESK. V lost 2 bases and J lost 4, with 8 bases in between.

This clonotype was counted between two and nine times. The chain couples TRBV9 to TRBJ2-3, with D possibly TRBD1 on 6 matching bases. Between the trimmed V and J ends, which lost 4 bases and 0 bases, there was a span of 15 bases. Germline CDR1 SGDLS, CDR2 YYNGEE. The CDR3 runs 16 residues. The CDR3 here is CASSLAPGQSTDTQYF. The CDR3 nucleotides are TGTGCCAGCAGCCTCGCGCCGGGACAAAGCACAGATACGCAGTATTTT.

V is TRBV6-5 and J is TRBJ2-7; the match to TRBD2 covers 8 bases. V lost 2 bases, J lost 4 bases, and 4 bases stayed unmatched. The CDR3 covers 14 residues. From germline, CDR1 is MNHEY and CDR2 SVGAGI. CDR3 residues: CASSYGSGSYEQYF. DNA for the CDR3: TGTGCCAGCAGTTACGGCAGCGGGAGTTACGAGCAGTACTTC.

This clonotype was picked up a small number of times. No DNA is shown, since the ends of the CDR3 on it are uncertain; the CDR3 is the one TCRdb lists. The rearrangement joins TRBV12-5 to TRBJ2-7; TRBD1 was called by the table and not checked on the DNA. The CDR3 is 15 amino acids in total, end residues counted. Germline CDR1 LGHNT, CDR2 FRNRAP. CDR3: CASGLVMGTSYEQYF.

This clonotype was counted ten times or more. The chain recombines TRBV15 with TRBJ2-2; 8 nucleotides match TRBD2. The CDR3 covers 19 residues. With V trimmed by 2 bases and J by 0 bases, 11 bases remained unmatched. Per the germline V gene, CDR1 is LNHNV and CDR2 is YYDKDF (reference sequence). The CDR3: CATSRPPGLAGTNTGELFF. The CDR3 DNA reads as TGTGCCACCAGCAGACCGCCTGGACTAGCTGGGACGAACACCGGGGAGCTGTTTTTT.

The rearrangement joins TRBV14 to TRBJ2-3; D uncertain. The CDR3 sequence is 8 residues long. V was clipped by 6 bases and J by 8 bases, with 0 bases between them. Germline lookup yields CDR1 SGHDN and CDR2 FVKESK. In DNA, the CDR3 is TGTGCCAGCAGTACGCAGTATTTT. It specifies CASSTQYF.

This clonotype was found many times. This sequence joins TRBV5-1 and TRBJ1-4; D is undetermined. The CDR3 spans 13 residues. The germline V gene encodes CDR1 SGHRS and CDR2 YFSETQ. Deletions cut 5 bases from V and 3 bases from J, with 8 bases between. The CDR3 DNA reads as TGCGCCAGCAGTACACTCTCTAATGAAAAACTGTTTTTT. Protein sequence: CASSTLSNEKLFF.

The CDR3 DNA reads TGCGCCAGCAGCTTGAAGGGGGGTCCCTACAATGAGCAGTTCTTC. It is translated as CASSLKGGPYNEQFF. The rearrangement joins TRBV5-1 to TRBJ2-1; D is tentatively TRBD1 or TRBD2 (6 bases each). Per germline, CDR1 SGHRS and CDR2 YFSETQ. The CDR3 runs to 15 residues. The germline V and J ends were trimmed by 1 base and 2 bases, with 10 bases remaining between them.

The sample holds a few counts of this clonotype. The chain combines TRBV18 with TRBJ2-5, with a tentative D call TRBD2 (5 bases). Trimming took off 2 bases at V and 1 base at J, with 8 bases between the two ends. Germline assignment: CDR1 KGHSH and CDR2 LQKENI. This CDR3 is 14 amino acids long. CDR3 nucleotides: TGTGCCAGCTCACCATCGGGAAGCCAAGAGACCCAGTACTTC. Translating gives CASSPSGSQETQYF.

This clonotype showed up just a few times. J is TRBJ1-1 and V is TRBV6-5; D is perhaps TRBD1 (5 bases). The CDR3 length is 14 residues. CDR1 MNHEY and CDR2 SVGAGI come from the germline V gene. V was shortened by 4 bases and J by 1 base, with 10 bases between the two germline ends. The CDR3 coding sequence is TGTGCCAGCAGTTCTACAGGCAGGAACACTGAAGCTTTCTTT. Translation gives CASSSTGRNTEAFF.

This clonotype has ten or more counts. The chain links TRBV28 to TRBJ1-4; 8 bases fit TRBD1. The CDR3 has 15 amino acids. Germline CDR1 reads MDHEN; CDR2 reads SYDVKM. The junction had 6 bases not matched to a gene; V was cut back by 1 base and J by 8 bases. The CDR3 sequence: CASSLSGQVIEKLFF. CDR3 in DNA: TGTGCCAGCAGTTTATCGGGACAGGTCATCGAAAAACTGTTTTTT.

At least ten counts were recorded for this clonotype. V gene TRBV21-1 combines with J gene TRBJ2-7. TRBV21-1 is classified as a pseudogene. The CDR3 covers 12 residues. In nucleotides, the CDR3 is TGTGCCAGCAGCGGGGTCTCCTACGAGCAGTACTTC. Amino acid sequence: CASSGVSYEQYF.

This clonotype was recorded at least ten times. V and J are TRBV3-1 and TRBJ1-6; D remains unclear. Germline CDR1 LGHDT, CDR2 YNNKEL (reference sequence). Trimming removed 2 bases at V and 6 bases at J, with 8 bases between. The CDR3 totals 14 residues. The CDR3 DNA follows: TGTGCCAGCAGCCAAAAGGCAGCTAATTCACCCCTCCACTTT. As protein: CASSQKAANSPLHF.

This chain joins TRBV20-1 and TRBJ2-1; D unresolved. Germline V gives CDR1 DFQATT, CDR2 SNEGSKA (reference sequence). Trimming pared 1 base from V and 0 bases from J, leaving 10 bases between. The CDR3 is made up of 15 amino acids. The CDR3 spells CSARGAGSSYNEQFF. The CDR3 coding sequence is TGCAGTGCTAGAGGGGCCGGTAGCTCCTACAATGAGCAGTTCTTC.